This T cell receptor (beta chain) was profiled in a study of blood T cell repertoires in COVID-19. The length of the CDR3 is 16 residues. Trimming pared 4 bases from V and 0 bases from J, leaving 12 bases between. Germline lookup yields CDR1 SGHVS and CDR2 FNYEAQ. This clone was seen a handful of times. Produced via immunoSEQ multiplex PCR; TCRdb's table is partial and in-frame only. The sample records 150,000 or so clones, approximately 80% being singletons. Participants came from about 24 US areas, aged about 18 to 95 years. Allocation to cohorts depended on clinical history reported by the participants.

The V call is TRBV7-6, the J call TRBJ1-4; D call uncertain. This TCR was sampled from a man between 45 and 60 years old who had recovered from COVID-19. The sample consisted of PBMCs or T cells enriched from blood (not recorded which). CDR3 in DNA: TGTGCCAGCAGCTATACTCCAATTGCAACTAATGAAAAACTGTTTTTT. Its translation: CASSYTPIATNEKLFF.